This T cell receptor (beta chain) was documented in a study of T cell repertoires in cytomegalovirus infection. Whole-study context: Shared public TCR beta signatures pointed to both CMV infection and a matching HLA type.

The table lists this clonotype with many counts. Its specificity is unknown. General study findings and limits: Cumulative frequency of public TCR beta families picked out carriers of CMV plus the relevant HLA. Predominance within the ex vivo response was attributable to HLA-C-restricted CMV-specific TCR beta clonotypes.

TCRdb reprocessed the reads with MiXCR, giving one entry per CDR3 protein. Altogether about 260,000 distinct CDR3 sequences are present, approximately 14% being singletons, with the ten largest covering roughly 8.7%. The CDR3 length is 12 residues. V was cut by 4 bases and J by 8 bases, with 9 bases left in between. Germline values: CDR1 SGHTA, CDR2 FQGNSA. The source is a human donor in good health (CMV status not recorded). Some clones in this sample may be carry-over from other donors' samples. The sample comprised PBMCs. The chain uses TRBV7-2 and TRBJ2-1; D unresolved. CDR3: CASSSFGDEQFF. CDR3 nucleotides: TGTGCCAGCAGCTCGTTTGGCGATGAGCAGTTCTTC.